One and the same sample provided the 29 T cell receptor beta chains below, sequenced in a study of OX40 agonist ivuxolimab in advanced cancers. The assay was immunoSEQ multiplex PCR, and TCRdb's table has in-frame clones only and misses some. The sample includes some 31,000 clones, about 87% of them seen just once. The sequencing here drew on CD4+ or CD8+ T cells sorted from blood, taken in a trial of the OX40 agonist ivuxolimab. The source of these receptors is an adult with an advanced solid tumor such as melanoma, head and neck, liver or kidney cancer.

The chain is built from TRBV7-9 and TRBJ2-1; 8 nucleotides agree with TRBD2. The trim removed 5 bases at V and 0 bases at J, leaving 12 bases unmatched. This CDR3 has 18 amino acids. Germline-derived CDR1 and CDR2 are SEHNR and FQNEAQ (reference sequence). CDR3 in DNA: TGTGCCAGCAGCCCGAAAACCCGCGGGACTAGCTCCTACAATGAGCAGTTCTTC. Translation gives CASSPKTRGTSSYNEQFF.

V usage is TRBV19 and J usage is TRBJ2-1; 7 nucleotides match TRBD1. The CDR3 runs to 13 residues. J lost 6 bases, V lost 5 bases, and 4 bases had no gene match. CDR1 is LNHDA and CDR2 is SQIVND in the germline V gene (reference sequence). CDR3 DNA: TGTGCCAGTAGTCCGGGACAGACCAATGAGCAGTTCTTC. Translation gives CASSPGQTNEQFF. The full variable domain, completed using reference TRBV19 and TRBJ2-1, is DGGITQSPKYLFRKEGQNVTLSCEQNLNHDAMYWYRQDPGQGLRLIYYSQIVNDFQKGDIAEGYSVSREKKESFPLTVTSAQKNPTAFYLCASSPGQTNEQFFGPGTRLTVL.

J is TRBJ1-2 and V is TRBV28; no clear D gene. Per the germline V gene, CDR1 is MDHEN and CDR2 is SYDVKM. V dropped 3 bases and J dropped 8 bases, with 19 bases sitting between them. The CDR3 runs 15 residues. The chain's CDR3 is CASSLAQYAAHGYTF. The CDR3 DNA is TGTGCCAGCAGTTTGGCTCAGTATGCCGCCCACGGCTACACCTTC.

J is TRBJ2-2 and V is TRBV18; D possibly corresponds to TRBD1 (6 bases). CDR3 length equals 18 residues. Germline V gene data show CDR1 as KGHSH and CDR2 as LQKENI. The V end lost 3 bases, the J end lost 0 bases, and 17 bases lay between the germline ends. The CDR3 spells CASSPLKATGSNTGELFF. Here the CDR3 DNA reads TGTGCCAGCTCACCTTTAAAAGCTACAGGGTCGAACACCGGGGAGCTGTTTTTT.

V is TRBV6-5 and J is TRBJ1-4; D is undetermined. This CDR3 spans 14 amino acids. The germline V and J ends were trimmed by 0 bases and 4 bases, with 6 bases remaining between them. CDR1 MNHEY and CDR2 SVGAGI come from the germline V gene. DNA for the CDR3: TGTGCCAGCAGTTACTCAGGAGTTAATGAAAAACTGTTTTTT. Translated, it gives CASSYSGVNEKLFF.

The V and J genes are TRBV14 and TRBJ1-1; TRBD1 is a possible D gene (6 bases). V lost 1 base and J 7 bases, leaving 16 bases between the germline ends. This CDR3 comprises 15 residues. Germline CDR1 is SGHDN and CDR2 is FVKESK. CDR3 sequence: CASSQVVGRGIEAFF. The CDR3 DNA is TGTGCCAGCAGCCAAGTGGTCGGCAGGGGTATTGAAGCTTTCTTT.

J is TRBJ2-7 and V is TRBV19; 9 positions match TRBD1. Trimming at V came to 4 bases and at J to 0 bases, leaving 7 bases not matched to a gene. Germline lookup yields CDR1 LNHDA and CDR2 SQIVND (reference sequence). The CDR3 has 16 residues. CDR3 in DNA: TGTGCCAGTAGTACCGGACAGGGGAGGGGCTCCTACGAGCAGTACTTC. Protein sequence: CASSTGQGRGSYEQYF. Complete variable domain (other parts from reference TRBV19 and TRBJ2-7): DGGITQSPKYLFRKEGQNVTLSCEQNLNHDAMYWYRQDPGQGLRLIYYSQIVNDFQKGDIAEGYSVSREKKESFPLTVTSAQKNPTAFYLCASSTGQGRGSYEQYFGPGTRLTVT.

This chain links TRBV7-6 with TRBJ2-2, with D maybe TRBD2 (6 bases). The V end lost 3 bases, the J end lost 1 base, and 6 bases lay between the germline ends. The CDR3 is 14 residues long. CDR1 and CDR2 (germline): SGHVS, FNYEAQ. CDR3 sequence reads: CASSFSGNTGELFF. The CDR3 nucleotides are TGTGCCAGCAGCTTTAGCGGGAACACCGGGGAGCTGTTTTTT.

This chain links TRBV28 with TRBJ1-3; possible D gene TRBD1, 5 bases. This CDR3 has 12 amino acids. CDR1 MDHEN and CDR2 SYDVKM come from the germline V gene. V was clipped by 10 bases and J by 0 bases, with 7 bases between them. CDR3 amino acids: CAIQGSGNTIYF. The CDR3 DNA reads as TGTGCCATCCAGGGCTCTGGAAACACCATATATTTT.

The DNA of the CDR3 is TGTGCCAGCAGTGAAATCCCAAGCCGGTATCAGCCCCAGCATTTT. This encodes CASSEIPSRYQPQHF. The chain has TRBV6-1 and TRBJ1-5; unclear D gene. The CDR3 is 15 residues long. Trimming left V 2 bases short and J 5 bases short, with 13 bases between. In germline, CDR1 is MNHNS, CDR2 SASEGT.

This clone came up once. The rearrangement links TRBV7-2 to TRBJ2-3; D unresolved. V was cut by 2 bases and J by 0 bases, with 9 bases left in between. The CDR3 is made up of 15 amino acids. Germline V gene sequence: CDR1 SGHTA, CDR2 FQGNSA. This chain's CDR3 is CASSLLHQSTDTQYF. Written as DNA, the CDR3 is TGTGCCAGCAGCTTACTTCACCAAAGCACAGATACGCAGTATTTT. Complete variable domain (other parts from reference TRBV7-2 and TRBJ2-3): GAGVSQSPSNKVTEKGKDVELRCDPISGHTALYWYRQSLGQGLEFLIYFQGNSAPDKSGLPSDRFSAERTGGSVSTLTIQRTQQEDSAVYLCASSLLHQSTDTQYFGPGTRLTVL.

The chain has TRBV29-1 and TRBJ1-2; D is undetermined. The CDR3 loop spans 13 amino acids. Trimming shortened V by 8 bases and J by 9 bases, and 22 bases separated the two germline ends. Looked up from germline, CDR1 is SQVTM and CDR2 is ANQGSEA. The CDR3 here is CSSLEQLDASYTF. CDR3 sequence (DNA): TGCAGCAGTTTGGAACAGTTGGATGCTAGCTACACCTTC.

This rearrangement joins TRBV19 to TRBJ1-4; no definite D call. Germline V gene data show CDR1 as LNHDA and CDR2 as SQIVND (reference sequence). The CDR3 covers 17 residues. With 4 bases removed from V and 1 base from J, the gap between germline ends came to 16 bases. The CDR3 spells CASSSLDLRQTNEKLFF. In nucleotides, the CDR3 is TGTGCCAGTAGTAGTTTAGACCTCCGACAAACTAATGAAAAACTGTTTTTT.

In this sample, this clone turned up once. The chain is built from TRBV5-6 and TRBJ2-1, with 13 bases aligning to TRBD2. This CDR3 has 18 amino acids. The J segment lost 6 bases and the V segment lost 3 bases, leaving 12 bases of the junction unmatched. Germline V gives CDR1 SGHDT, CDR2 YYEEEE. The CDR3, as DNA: TGTGCCAGCAGCTCCGGATGGACTAGCGGGAGATTGAGCAATGAGCAGTTCTTC. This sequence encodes CASSSGWTSGRLSNEQFF.

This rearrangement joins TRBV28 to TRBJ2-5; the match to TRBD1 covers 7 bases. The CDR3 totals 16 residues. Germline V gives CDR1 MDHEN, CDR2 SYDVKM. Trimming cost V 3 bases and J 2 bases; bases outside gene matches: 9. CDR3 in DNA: TGTGCCAGCAGTTTCTTGGGGACAGTGAAACAAGAGACCCAGTACTTC. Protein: CASSFLGTVKQETQYF.

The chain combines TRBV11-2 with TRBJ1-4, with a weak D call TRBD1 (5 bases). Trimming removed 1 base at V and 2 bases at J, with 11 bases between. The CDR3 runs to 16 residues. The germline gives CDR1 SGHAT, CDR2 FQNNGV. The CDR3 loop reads CASSLGVGLTNEKLFF. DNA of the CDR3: TGTGCCAGCAGCTTAGGTGTGGGGCTTACTAATGAAAAACTGTTTTTT.

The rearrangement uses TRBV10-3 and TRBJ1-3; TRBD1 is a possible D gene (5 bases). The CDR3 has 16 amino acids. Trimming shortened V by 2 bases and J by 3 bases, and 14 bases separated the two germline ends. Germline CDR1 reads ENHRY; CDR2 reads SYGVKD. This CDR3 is CAISEGGQGSGNTIYF. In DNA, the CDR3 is TGTGCCATCAGTGAGGGAGGCCAGGGAAGTGGAAACACCATATATTTT.

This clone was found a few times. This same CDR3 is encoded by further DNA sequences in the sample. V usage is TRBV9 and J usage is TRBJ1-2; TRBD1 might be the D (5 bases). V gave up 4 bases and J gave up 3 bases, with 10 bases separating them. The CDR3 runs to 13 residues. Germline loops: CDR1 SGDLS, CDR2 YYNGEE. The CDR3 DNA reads TGTGCCAGCAGCTCCGAGGGGCACTATGGCTACACCTTC. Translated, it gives CASSSEGHYGYTF.

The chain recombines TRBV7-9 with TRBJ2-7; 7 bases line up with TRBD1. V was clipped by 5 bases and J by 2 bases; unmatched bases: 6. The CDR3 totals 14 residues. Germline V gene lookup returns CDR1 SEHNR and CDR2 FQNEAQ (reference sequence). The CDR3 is CASSGDRVTYEQYF. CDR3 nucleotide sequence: TGTGCCAGCAGCGGAGACAGGGTGACCTACGAGCAGTACTTC. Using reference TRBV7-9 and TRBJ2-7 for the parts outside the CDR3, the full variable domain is DTGVSQNPRHKITKRGQNVTFRCDPISEHNRLYWYRQTLGQGPEFLTYFQNEAQLEKSRLLSDRFSAERPKGSFSTLEIQRTEQGDSAMYLCASSGDRVTYEQYFGPGTRLTVT.

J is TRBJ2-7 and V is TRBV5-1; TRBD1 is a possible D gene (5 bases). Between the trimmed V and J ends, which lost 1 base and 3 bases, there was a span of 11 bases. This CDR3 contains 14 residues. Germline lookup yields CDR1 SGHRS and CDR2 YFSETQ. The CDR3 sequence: CASSLTGNHYEQYF. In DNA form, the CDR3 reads TGCGCCAGCAGCTTGACAGGAAATCACTACGAGCAGTACTTC.

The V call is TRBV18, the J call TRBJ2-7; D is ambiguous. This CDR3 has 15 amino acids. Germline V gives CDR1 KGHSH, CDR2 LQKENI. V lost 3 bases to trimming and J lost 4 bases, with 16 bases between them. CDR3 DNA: TGTGCCAGCTCACCGGACGTACGGTCTTCGTACGAGCAGTACTTC. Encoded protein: CASSPDVRSSYEQYF.

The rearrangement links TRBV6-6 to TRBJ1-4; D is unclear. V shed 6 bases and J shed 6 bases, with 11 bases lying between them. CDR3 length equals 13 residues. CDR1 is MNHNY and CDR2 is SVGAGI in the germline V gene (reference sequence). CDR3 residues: CASRRREDEKLFF. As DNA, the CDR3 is TGTGCCAGCAGGAGAAGGGAGGATGAAAAACTGTTTTTT.

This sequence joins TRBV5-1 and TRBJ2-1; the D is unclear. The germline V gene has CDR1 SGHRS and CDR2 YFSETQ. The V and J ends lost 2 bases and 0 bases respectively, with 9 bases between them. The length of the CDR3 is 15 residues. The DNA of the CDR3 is TGCGCCAGCAGCTTAGGTTATGGCTCCTACAATGAGCAGTTCTTC. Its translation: CASSLGYGSYNEQFF.

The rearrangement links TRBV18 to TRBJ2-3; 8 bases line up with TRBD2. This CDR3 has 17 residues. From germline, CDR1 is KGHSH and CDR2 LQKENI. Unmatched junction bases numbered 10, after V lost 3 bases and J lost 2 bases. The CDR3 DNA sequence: TGTGCCAGCTCACCCCTTGGAGCGGGAGTTGTCACAGATACGCAGTATTTT. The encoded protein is CASSPLGAGVVTDTQYF.

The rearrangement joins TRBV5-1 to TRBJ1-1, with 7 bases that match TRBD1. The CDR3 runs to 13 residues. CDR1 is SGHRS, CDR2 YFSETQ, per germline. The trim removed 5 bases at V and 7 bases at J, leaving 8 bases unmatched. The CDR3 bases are TGCGCCAGCAGGGACGACAGGGAGGGTGAAGCTTTCTTT. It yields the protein CASRDDREGEAFF.

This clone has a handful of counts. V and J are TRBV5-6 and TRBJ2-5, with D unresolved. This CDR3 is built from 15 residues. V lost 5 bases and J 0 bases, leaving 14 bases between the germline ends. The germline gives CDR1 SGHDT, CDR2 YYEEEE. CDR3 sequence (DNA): TGTGCCAGCAGAACGAATGGGAAGGACCAAGAGACCCAGTACTTC. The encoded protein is CASRTNGKDQETQYF.

The CDR3, as DNA: TGTGCCAGCAGTCCCCCCGGGACCACTGAAGCTTTCTTT. It yields the protein CASSPPGTTEAFF. This chain uses TRBV6-5 with TRBJ1-1; possibly TRBD1 for D (5 bases). The germline CDR1 and CDR2 sequences are MNHEY and SVGAGI. The CDR3 is 13 residues long. Trimming shortened V by 5 bases and J by 4 bases, and 11 bases separated the two germline ends.

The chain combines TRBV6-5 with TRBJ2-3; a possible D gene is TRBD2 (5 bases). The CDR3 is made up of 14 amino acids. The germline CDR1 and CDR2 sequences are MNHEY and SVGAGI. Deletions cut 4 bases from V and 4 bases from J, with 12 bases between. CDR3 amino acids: CASSSTKSPDTQYF. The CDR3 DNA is TGTGCCAGCAGTTCGACTAAGTCCCCAGATACGCAGTATTTT.

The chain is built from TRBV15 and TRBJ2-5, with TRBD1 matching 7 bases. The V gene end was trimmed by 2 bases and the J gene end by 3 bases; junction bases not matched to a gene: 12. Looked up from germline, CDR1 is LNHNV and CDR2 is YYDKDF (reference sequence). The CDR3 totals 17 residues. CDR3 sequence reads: CATSRPSRRDREETQYF. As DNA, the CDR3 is TGTGCCACCAGCAGACCCTCCAGAAGGGACAGAGAAGAGACCCAGTACTTC.